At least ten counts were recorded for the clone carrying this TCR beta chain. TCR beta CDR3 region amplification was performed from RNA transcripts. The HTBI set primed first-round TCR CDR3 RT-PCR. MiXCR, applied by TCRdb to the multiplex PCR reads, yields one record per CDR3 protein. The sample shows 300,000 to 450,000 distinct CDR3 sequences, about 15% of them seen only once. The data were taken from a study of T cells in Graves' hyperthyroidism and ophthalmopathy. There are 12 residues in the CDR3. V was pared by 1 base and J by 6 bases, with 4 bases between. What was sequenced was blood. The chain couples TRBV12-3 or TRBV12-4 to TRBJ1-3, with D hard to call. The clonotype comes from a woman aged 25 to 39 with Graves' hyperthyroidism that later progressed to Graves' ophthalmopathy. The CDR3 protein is CASSLVANTIYF. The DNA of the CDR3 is TGTGCCAGCAGTTTAGTAGCAAACACCATATATTTT.